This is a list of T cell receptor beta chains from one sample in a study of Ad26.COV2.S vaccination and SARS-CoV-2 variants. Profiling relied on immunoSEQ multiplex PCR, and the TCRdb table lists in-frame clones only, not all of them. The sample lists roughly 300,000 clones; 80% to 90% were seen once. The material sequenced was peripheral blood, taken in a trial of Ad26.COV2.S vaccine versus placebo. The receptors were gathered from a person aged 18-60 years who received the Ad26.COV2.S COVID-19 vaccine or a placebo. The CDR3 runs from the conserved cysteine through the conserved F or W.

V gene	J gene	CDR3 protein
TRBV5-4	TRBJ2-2	CASSPGTSGRDTGELFF
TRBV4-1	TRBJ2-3	CASNQPAGGADTQYF
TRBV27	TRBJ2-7	CATGRMDSSYEQYF
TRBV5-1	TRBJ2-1	CASSQFDVYNEQFF
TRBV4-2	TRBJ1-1	CASSPDLNTEAFF
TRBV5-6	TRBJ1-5	CASSEGNQPQHF
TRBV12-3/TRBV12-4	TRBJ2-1	CASSPAEEQFF
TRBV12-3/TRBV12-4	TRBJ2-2	CASSLIQAAELFF
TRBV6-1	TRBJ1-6	CASSERVEVHF
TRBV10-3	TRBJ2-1	CAITDHASGRAGDEQFF
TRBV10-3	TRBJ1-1	CAITRDRNTEAFF
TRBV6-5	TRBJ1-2	CASSYSGRGYGYTF
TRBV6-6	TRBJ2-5	CASSSPGGGGETQYF
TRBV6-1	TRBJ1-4	CASSENPGGGFYEKLFF
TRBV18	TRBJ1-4	CASSPGAGTIGEKLFF
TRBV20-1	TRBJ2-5	CSAPFGETQYF
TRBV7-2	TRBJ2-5	CASRIPGLAAQETQYF
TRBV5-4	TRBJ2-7	CASSRDREVLQYF
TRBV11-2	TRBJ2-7	CASSFRDRAYEQYF
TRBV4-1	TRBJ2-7	CASSLFQGDEQYF
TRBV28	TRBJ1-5	CASSPGTGRQPQHF
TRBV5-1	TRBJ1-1	CASKDLTAEAFF
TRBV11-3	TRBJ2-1	CASSLGGMLPYNEQFF
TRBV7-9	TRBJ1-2	CASSSGGRGYGYTF
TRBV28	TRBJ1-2	CASSLDQGYYGYTF
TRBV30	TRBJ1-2	CAWRTGRGDYGYTF
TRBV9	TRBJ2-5	CASSTSRDRGPQETQYF
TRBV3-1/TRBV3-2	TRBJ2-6	CASSQEDGANVLTF
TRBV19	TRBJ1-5	CASTQGQYSNQPQHF
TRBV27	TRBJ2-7	CASRRGTYEQYF
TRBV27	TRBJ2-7	CASSLRTENYEQYF
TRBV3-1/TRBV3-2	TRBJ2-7	CASSHGPGSSYEQYF
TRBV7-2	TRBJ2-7	CASSSGQGVYEQYF
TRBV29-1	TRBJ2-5	CSVGRSAGGETQYF
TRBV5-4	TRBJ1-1	CASSLGDTRNTEAFF
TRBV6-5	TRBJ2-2	CASKETGGDTGELFF
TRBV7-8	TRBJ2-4	CASSRWTEKNIQYF
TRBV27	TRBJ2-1	CASSFAGGLSSYNEQFF
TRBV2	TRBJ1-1	CASSGGWVTEAFF
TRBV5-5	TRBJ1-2	CASGELWDYGYTF
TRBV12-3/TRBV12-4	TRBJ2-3	CASNTGHTDTQYF